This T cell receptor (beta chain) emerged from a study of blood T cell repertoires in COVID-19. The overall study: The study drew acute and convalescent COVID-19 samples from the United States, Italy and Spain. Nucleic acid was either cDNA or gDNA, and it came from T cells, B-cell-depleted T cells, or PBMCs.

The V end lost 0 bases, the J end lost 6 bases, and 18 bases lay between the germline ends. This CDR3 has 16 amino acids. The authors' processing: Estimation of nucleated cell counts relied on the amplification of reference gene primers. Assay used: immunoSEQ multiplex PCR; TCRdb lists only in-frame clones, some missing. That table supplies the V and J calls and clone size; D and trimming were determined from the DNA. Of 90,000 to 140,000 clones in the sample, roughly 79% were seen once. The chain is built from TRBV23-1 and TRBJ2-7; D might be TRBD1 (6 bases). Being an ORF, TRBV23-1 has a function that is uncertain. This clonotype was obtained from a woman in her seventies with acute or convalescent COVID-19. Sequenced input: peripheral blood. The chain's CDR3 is CASSQSPHRVKGEQYF. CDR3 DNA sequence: TGCGCCAGCAGTCAATCGCCCCACAGGGTCAAGGGCGAGCAGTACTTC.